The rows below give T cell receptor beta chains drawn from one sample of a study of post-analysis software for immune sequencing data. TCRdb used MiXCR to reprocess the PCR reads, holding one entry per CDR3 protein. The sample lists hundreds of thousands of distinct CDR3 sequences; around 44% were seen once. Sequenced material: blood. All receptors derive from a girl aged 10 to 17 with multiple sclerosis. Both conserved end residues are part of each CDR3. Fields, in order: clone size, V gene, J gene, CDR3 length, D gene, CDR3 DNA, CDR3 protein. D genes are given only for firm matches. Size is stated for part of the rows, as once, few or many counts, or as a class when the clone is expanded.

>few|TRBV4-1|TRBJ2-7|13|NA
TGCGCCAGCAGCCAAGCATCCGGGTACGAGCAGTACTTC
CASSQASGYEQYF
>NA|TRBV4-1|TRBJ1-2|12|TRBD1
TGCGCCAGCGGAAACAGGGGTTATGGCTACACCTTC
CASGNRGYGYTF
>few|TRBV4-1|TRBJ2-7|13|NA
TGCGCCAGCAGCCGACCGGCGGACGACGAGCAGTACTTC
CASSRPADDEQYF
>few|TRBV7-9|TRBJ2-7|15|TRBD2
TGTGCCAGCAGCCCCGGTGGACTAGCGGGAGGAGAGCAGTACTTC
CASSPGGLAGGEQYF
>NA|TRBV4-1|TRBJ2-3|17|TRBD2
TGCGCCAGCAGCCCAAAGGCGGGACTATATAGCACAGATACGCAGTATTTT
CASSPKAGLYSTDTQYF
>NA|TRBV5-1|TRBJ2-3|15|NA
TGCGCCAGCAGACCTACGGGACCCAGCACAGATACGCAGTATTTT
CASRPTGPSTDTQYF
>few|TRBV3-1|TRBJ2-1|14|NA
TGTGCCAGCAGCCCCTCACGAGGGCGGGATGAGCAGTTCTTC
CASSPSRGRDEQFF
>few|TRBV5-1|TRBJ2-7|15|NA
TGCGCCAGCAGCTTGGCCCAGGGATCGGCCTACGAGCAGTACTTC
CASSLAQGSAYEQYF
>NA|TRBV27|TRBJ1-5|16|TRBD1
TGTGCCAGCAGCCAACAGGGGTTTAGGGGCAATCAGCCCCAGCATTTT
CASSQQGFRGNQPQHF
>few|TRBV20-1|TRBJ1-4|13|NA
TGCAGTGCTAGAGATCTGACGGATGAAAAACTGTTTTTT
CSARDLTDEKLFF
>many|TRBV15|TRBJ2-1|16|TRBD1
TGTGCCACCAGCAGAGAGTCGGGGACAGGCTACAATGAGCAGTTCTTC
CATSRESGTGYNEQFF
>NA|TRBV10-2|TRBJ2-1|15|TRBD2
TGCGCCAGCAGCCCAGGACTAGCGGGAGCTTCTGAGCAGTTCTTC
CASSPGLAGASEQFF
>NA|TRBV12-3/TRBV12-4|TRBJ2-5|14|TRBD1
TGTGCCAGCAGTTCCCGGACAGGGATAGAGACCCAGTACTTC
CASSSRTGIETQYF
>NA|TRBV20-1|TRBJ1-4|14|NA
TGCAGTGCTAGACCCGTTGTCAGTGTTGAAAAACTGTTTTTT
CSARPVVSVEKLFF
>NA|TRBV9|TRBJ2-7|15|TRBD2
TGTGCCAGCAGCGTAGGTGTGGGGAGGGCCTACGAGCAGTACTTC
CASSVGVGRAYEQYF
>few|TRBV12-3/TRBV12-4|TRBJ2-7|15|NA
TGTGCCAGCAGTTTAGTTGGGGCACGCCTCAGGGACCAGTACTTC
CASSLVGARLRDQYF
>NA|TRBV4-1|TRBJ1-5|18|NA
TGCGCCAGCAGCCAAGAAGTATCGGGGATTCGCAGCAATCAGCCCCAGCATTTT
CASSQEVSGIRSNQPQHF
>many|TRBV29-1|TRBJ2-3|15|NA
TGCAGCGTTGGCCAAGACGGTTGGGGTACAGATACGCAGTATTTT
CSVGQDGWGTDTQYF
>NA|TRBV12-3/TRBV12-4|TRBJ1-2|12|NA
TGTGCCAGCAGGATAGGGAACTATGGCTACACCTTC
CASRIGNYGYTF
>NA|TRBV13|TRBJ2-5|16|NA
TGTGCCAGCAGCTTAGGCAGGGAGACCGCCGAAGAGACCCAGTACTTC
CASSLGRETAEETQYF
>NA|TRBV6-5|TRBJ2-7|19|NA
TGTGCCAGCAGTTACCAATCTGATACGTGGCGGGGAATCTCCTACGAGCAGTACTTC
CASSYQSDTWRGISYEQYF
>few|TRBV9|TRBJ2-3|16|NA
TGTGCCAGCAGCGGGCTTGGAGGGTCCCCCACAGATACGCAGTATTTT
CASSGLGGSPTDTQYF
>NA|TRBV20-1|TRBJ2-1|14|TRBD1
TGCAGTGCTCCACCCCGGGACAGGTACAATGAGCAGTTCTTC
CSAPPRDRYNEQFF
>NA|TRBV29-1|TRBJ2-5|15|NA
TGCAGCGTTGATGAGGAGTTGTTGTGGCAAGAGACCCAGTACTTC
CSVDEELLWQETQYF
>NA|TRBV5-1|TRBJ2-1|17|TRBD2
TGCGCCAGCAGCCAGGCGGCTAGCGGTTTGTCACACAATGAGCAGTTCTTC
CASSQAASGLSHNEQFF
>NA|TRBV5-6|TRBJ1-2|13|NA
TGTGCCAGCAGCTTGGTCGGGCAAGACGGCTACACCTTC
CASSLVGQDGYTF
>few|TRBV29-1|TRBJ2-5|13|NA
TGCAGCGTTGAGGTTGGACGGTCGGAGACCCAGTACTTC
CSVEVGRSETQYF
>few|TRBV6-5|TRBJ2-5|17|NA
TGTGCCAGCAGTTACTCGAATTACGTCCGAGGGGGGGAGACCCAGTACTTC
CASSYSNYVRGGETQYF
>NA|TRBV7-3|TRBJ2-1|17|TRBD1
TGTGCCAGCAGCTTACGACCGGGACAGGCTCCCTACAATGAGCAGTTCTTC
CASSLRPGQAPYNEQFF
>NA|TRBV12-3/TRBV12-4|TRBJ1-2|14|TRBD1
TGTGCCAGCAGTTCAGGACAGGGGAGCTATGGCTACACCTTC
CASSSGQGSYGYTF
>NA|TRBV20-1|TRBJ2-1|14|NA
TGCAGTGCTGCATACACCAAGGGGGGCAATGAGCAGTTCTTC
CSAAYTKGGNEQFF
>few|TRBV7-9|TRBJ2-7|11|NA
TGTGCCAGCAGTGCGGGGACCGAGCAGTACTTC
CASSAGTEQYF
>once|TRBV11-3|TRBJ2-3|12|NA
TGTGCCAGCAGCTTACTAGGGAGGCCGCAGTATTTT
CASSLLGRPQYF
>NA|TRBV13|TRBJ2-1|15|NA
TGTGCCAGCAGCTTATTTCTAAGAAGGGCCAATGAGCAGTTCTTC
CASSLFLRRANEQFF
>few|TRBV2|TRBJ2-3|15|TRBD2
TGTGCCAGCTATTCCGGGACTAGCCCCGCAGATACGCAGTATTTT
CASYSGTSPADTQYF
>NA|TRBV20-1|TRBJ2-5|16|NA
TGCAGTGCTAGAAAAACTAGTCGGCGTGGCCCGGAGACCCAGTACTTC
CSARKTSRRGPETQYF
>few|TRBV30|TRBJ2-7|16|TRBD1
TGTGCCTGGAGTATCCCCCCCGGGACAGGGACCTACGAGCAGTACTTC
CAWSIPPGTGTYEQYF
>NA|TRBV5-1|TRBJ2-1|16|NA
TGCGCCAGCAGCTTGGATTGGAGCTCTAAGTACAATGAGCAGTTCTTC
CASSLDWSSKYNEQFF
>few|TRBV2|TRBJ2-5|16|TRBD2
TGTGCCAGCAGAGGGGGGCTAGCGGGGGGCGCGGAGACCCAGTACTTC
CASRGGLAGGAETQYF
>few|TRBV10-3|TRBJ2-5|18|TRBD2
TGTGCCATCAGTGAGGGAGGTAGCGGGGGGGCGAGTGGGGATACCCAGTACTTC
CAISEGGSGGASGDTQYF
>NA|TRBV25-1|TRBJ2-7|14|TRBD1
TGTGCCAGCAGTGAATGGACAGGGACCGACGAGCAGTACTTC
CASSEWTGTDEQYF
>NA|TRBV29-1|TRBJ2-3|15|NA
TGCAGCGTTGGAGGGGGATCCTACAGCACAGATACGCAGTATTTT
CSVGGGSYSTDTQYF
>NA|TRBV5-1|TRBJ2-1|16|TRBD2
TGCGCCAGCAGCAGACCTAGCGGGAGTTCCTACAATGAGCAGTTCTTC
CASSRPSGSSYNEQFF
>NA|TRBV6-5|TRBJ2-7|13|NA
TGTGCCAGCAGTTCCAGACTGTACTACGAGCAGTACTTC
CASSSRLYYEQYF
>few|TRBV13|TRBJ1-2|14|NA
TGTGCCAGCAGCCTCAGGGGTATGGGCTATGGCTACACCTTC
CASSLRGMGYGYTF
>NA|TRBV7-6|TRBJ1-6|15|NA
TGTGCCAGCAGCTTATCAAGGACCACAAATTCACTCCTCCACTTT
CASSLSRTTNSLLHF
>NA|TRBV28|TRBJ1-5|13|NA
TGTGCCAGCCACCCGGGGAACAATCAGCCCCAGCATTTT
CASHPGNNQPQHF
>NA|TRBV6-5|TRBJ2-7|14|NA
TGTGCCAGCAGGGCCCAGAAGAGACGCTACGAGCAGTACTTC
CASRAQKRRYEQYF
>once|TRBV20-1|TRBJ2-3|14|NA
TGCAGTGCTAGCCCACCGGTCCAGGGAGATACGCAGTATTTT
CSASPPVQGDTQYF
>NA|TRBV12-3/TRBV12-4|TRBJ2-2|14|NA
TGTGCCAGCAGCGACAGAGCGAACACCGGGGAGCTGTTTTTT
CASSDRANTGELFF